This entry concerns a single T cell receptor (beta chain). What it binds is not known. This specimen belongs to a study of cytomegalovirus exposure and HLA in healthy donors. This table comes from immunoSEQ multiplex PCR, and its TCRdb copy is limited to in-frame clones, with some not included. The sample shows over 150,000 clones, 89% of them seen only once. Study outcomes and limitations: The study flagged 150 to 200 TCR beta chains as cytomegalovirus-associated.

The sample taken for sequencing was PBMCs. The receptor was isolated from a woman younger than 35 in good health and CMV-seropositive.

The CDR3 DNA sequence: TGTGCTAGTGGTTTGTCTGGGGGCGGCCACGAGCAGTACTTC. It yields the protein CASGLSGGGHEQYF. The J gene is TRBJ2-7, the V gene TRBV12-5; D perhaps matches TRBD1 (6 bases). Germline-derived CDR1 and CDR2 are LGHNT and FRNRAP. Deletions cut 2 bases from V and 5 bases from J, with 13 bases between. The CDR3 totals 14 residues.